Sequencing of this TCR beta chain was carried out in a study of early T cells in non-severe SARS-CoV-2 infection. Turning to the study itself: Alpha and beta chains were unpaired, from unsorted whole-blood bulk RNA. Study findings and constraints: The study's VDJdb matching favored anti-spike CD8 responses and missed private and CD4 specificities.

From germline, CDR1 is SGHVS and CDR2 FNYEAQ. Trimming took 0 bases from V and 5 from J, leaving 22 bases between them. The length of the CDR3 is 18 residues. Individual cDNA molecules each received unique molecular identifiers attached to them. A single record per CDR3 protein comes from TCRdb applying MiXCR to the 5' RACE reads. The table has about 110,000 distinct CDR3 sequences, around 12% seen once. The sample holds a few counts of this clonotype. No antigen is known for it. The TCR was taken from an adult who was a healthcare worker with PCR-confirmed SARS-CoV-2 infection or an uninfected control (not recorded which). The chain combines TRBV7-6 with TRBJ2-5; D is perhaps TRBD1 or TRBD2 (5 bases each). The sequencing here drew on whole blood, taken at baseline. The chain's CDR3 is CASSLAFVRISEGETQYF. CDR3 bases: TGTGCCAGCAGCTTAGCTTTCGTCAGGATTTCCGAGGGGGAGACCCAGTACTTC. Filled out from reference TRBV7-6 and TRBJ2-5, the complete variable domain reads GAGVSQSPRYKVTKRGQDVALRCDPISGHVSLYWYRQALGQGPEFLTYFNYEAQQDKSGLPNDRFSAERPEGSISTLTIQRTEQRDSAMYRCASSLAFVRISEGETQYFGPGTRLLVL.